This T cell receptor (beta chain) was obtained from a study of Ad26.COV2.S vaccination and SARS-CoV-2 variants. As for the study in general: It was the COV1001 Ad26.COV2.S trial arm that included the donor. General study findings and limits: Placebo and vaccine recipients had non-spike TCR breadth that was similar.

V was clipped by 3 bases and J by 4 bases, with 14 bases between them. CDR1 is SGHDT and CDR2 is YYEEEE in the germline V gene. The CDR3 runs to 15 residues. Comment on this clone: Its cognate antigen is unknown.

The protocol was immunoSEQ multiplex PCR, while the TCRdb copy is restricted to in-frame clones and leaves out a portion. This table has some 290,000 clones, more than 70% appearing once. Specified treatment: roughly 20 received Ad26.COV2.S at low or high dose, single or two shots; about 5 received placebo; per-sample allocation not given. Day 63 after the first vaccine or placebo injection was the time point for sampling. The source is a person between 18 and 60 years old who received the Ad26.COV2.S COVID-19 vaccine or a placebo. Sequencing used peripheral blood, obtained in a trial of Ad26.COV2.S vaccine versus placebo. The rearrangement uses TRBV5-6 and TRBJ1-5; D is uncertain. In DNA form, the CDR3 reads TGTGCCAGCAGCTCCTCGAGGGCAGGTAATCAGCCCCAGCATTTT. This codes for CASSSSRAGNQPQHF.